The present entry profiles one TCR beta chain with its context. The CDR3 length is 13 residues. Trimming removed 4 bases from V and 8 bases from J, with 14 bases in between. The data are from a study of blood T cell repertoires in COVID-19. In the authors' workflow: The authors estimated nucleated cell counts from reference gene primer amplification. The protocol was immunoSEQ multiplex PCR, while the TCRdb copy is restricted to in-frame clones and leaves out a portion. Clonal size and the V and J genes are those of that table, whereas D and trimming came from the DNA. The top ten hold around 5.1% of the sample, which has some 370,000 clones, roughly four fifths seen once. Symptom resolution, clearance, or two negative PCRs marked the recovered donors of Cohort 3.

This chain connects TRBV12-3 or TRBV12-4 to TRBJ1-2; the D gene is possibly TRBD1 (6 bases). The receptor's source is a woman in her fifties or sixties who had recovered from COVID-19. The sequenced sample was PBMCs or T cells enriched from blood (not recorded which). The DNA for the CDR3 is TGTGCCAGCAGTTCCGGGACACCAAAGGGCTACACCTTC. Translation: CASSSGTPKGYTF.